The present T cell receptor beta chain was sequenced within a study of T cells after yellow fever vaccination. General study findings and limits: Few clonotypes appeared in both CD4 and CD8 compartments. Abundant bulk-derived clonotypes could contaminate FACS-sorted repertoires.

Each CDR3 protein is one row after TCRdb ran MiXCR on the 5' RACE reads. Among a few hundred thousand distinct CDR3 sequences listed, roughly a sixth were seen once. This clonotype was picked up a small number of times. Its specificity is unknown. V gave up 6 bases and J gave up 3 bases, with 17 bases separating them. This CDR3 has 15 residues. Germline CDR1 is MNHNS and CDR2 is SASEGT. This receptor was obtained from a young man who received the YFV17D yellow fever vaccine. This chain links TRBV6-1 with TRBJ1-2; D is ambiguous. Sequencing used PBMCs, obtained less than 6 days after the first yellow fever vaccination. DNA of the CDR3: TGTGCCAGCAGCCCCTACGATGGCGCCCACTATGGCTACACCTTC. Its translation is CASSPYDGAHYGYTF.